The T cell receptor beta chain under discussion was sequenced for a study of T-cell memory formation after mild COVID-19. Study details: TCR clusters largely stayed donor specific. Findings and limits, study-wide: Some clones that responded turned up in pre-infection memory, which suggests that cross-reactive memory joined in. Later expanders leaned CD4+, whereas day 15 to 85 contracting clones were balanced CD4/CD8.

The CDR3 spans 16 residues. V shed 5 bases and J 4 bases; nucleotides not matched to a gene: 12. Germline lookup yields CDR1 SGHVS and CDR2 FQNEAQ. This clonotype was seen a handful of times. The antigen is undetermined. Amplification by 5'RACE using constant-segment primers produced TCR alpha and TCR beta cDNA libraries that carried sample barcodes and UMIs. TCRdb ran MiXCR on the 5' RACE reads and lists one entry per CDR3 protein. The sample lists 550,000 to 700,000 distinct CDR3 sequences; about 20% were seen once. The specimen was PBMCs or a T cell subset sorted from them (not recorded which). The chain carries TRBV7-8 and TRBJ1-1, with 8 bases fitting TRBD1. The sequence was collected from an adult woman who had mild COVID-19 (a few samples of this study predate the infection). Cell type and time point are not known. The CDR3: CASSLSWDRFPTEAFF. The CDR3 region has the DNA TGTGCCAGCAGCCTGAGTTGGGACAGGTTCCCCACTGAAGCTTTCTTT.